These 22 T cell receptor beta chains were all obtained from the same sample, sequenced in a study of graft-versus-host responses after intestinal transplantation. Only in-frame clones appear in the TCRdb table, and some are missing; sequencing was by immunoSEQ multiplex PCR. The table records some 120,000 clones, approximately 92% of them present only once. Which antigens these TCRs recognize remains unknown. This specimen was unstimulated CD4+ T cells sorted from spleen or lymph node cells, taken before transplant. All receptors come from a human donor who was the organ donor for an intestinal transplant.

This clone came up a few times. The J gene is TRBJ2-1, the V gene TRBV6-1, with 9 bases fitting TRBD2. Germline lookup yields CDR1 MNHNS and CDR2 SASEGT. CDR3 length equals 12 residues. Trimming cost V 10 bases and J 6 bases; bases outside gene matches: 4. In DNA form, the CDR3 reads TGTGCCATGGGCGGGAGGGTCAATGAGCAGTTCTTC. Residues: CAMGGRVNEQFF.

The chain combines TRBV6-1 with TRBJ1-2; 7 positions match TRBD1. This CDR3 contains 15 residues. Germline CDR1 MNHNS, CDR2 SASEGT. Trimming removed 7 bases from V and 5 bases from J; junction bases left unmatched: 13. In nucleotides, the CDR3 is TGTGCCAGCATCCTACTTCCCGGGACAGCTTATGGCTACACCTTC. This translates into CASILLPGTAYGYTF.

The chain is built from TRBV10-3 and TRBJ2-3; D might be TRBD1 (6 bases). The CDR3 length is 14 residues. Germline CDR1 is ENHRY and CDR2 is SYGVKD. The V gene lost 6 bases and the J gene lost 0 bases, with 10 bases spanning the gap. CDR3 nucleotides: TGTGCCATCAGCCGACAGGATAGCACAGATACGCAGTATTTT. Encoded protein: CAISRQDSTDTQYF.

The genes are TRBV30 and TRBJ2-5; tentatively, D is TRBD1 (7 bases). The CDR3 contains 14 residues. The V end was cut by 1 base, the J end by 5 bases, with 14 bases between. Germline CDR1 reads GTSNPN; CDR2 reads SVGIG (reference sequence). The chain's CDR3 is CAWSGSGGRETQYF. The CDR3, as DNA: TGTGCCTGGAGTGGGTCAGGGGGGCGGGAGACCCAGTACTTC.

The chain links TRBV28 to TRBJ1-1, with a tentative D call TRBD1 (6 bases). The CDR3 covers 14 residues. The V end lost 5 bases, the J end lost 1 base, and 11 bases lay between the germline ends. Germline V lookup: CDR1 MDHEN, CDR2 SYDVKM. The CDR3 nucleotides are TGTGCCAGCAGTAGAGGGGGGACGAACACTGAAGCTTTCTTT. It translates to CASSRGGTNTEAFF.

The chain employs TRBV5-4 and TRBJ2-1; D might be TRBD2 (5 bases). Per the germline V gene, CDR1 is SGHNT and CDR2 is YYREEE (reference sequence). The CDR3 totals 15 residues. V was shortened by 6 bases and J by 2 bases, with 15 bases between the two germline ends. The CDR3 sequence is CASKDSTEAYNEQFF. CDR3 DNA sequence: TGTGCCAGCAAGGACTCGACTGAAGCCTACAATGAGCAGTTCTTC.

The chain joins TRBV11-2 to TRBJ2-7; the D is unclear. The CDR3 loop spans 13 amino acids. Looked up from germline, CDR1 is SGHAT and CDR2 is FQNNGV. V lost 3 bases and J lost 6, with 12 bases in between. The CDR3 sequence: CASSLGQMREQYF. DNA for the CDR3: TGTGCCAGCAGCTTGGGTCAAATGCGCGAGCAGTACTTC.

The CDR3 bases are TGCGCCAGCAGTGACCCAGTTAACACCGGGGAGCTGTTTTTT. This gives the protein CASSDPVNTGELFF. This chain connects TRBV10-2 to TRBJ2-2; D uncertain. Trimming took 3 bases from V and 2 from J, leaving 7 bases between them. The CDR3 contains 14 residues. Germline CDR1 reads WSHSY; CDR2 reads SAAADI.

The chain uses TRBV9 and TRBJ2-2, with 9 bases lining up with TRBD2. With 0 bases clipped from V and 10 bases from J, the junction kept 10 bases outside the gene matches. The CDR3 sequence is 16 residues long. Germline lookup yields CDR1 SGDLS and CDR2 YYNGEE. The CDR3 protein is CASSVDAGGLWAELFF. The DNA of the CDR3 is TGTGCCAGCAGCGTAGACGCGGGAGGGCTTTGGGCGGAGCTGTTTTTT.

This sequence joins TRBV2 and TRBJ1-2; weak D call: TRBD1 (5 bases). V shed 4 bases and J shed 5 bases, with 11 bases lying between them. The CDR3 has 13 amino acids. CDR1 and CDR2 (germline): SNHLY, FYNNEI. The CDR3 bases are TGTGCCAGCAGTGCGGCGGGGGAATATGGCTACACCTTC. This translates into CASSAAGEYGYTF.

The chain recombines TRBV11-2 with TRBJ2-7; unclear D gene. Germline V gene lookup returns CDR1 SGHAT and CDR2 FQNNGV. The CDR3 runs to 13 residues. Deletions cut 0 bases from V and 0 bases from J, with 3 bases between. In DNA, the CDR3 is TGTGCCAGCAGCTTAGACCGCTCCTACGAGCAGTACTTC. Its translation is CASSLDRSYEQYF.

This clone has a single count. This sequence joins TRBV11-2 and TRBJ2-7; D is unresolved. The V and J ends lost 0 bases and 0 bases respectively, with 6 bases between them. The CDR3 length is 14 residues. Per the germline V gene, CDR1 is SGHAT and CDR2 is FQNNGV. The CDR3 protein is CASSLERSSYEQYF. The CDR3 DNA sequence: TGTGCCAGCAGCTTAGAGCGGAGCTCCTACGAGCAGTACTTC.

Here the CDR3 reads CASSSTQGQGEQYF. The CDR3 nucleotides are TGTGCCAGCAGCTCGACACAGGGCCAGGGGGAGCAGTACTTC. The V call is TRBV7-9, the J call TRBJ2-7; D is possibly TRBD1 (6 bases). Looked up from germline, CDR1 is SEHNR and CDR2 is FQNEAQ (reference sequence). V was cut by 4 bases and J by 7 bases, with 17 bases left in between. The CDR3 runs 14 residues.

This clone has only one observation. The V gene is TRBV6-5, the J gene TRBJ2-7, with D possibly matching TRBD2 (5 bases). The germline CDR1 and CDR2 sequences are MNHEY and SVGAGI. V was pared by 4 bases and J by 2 bases, with 12 bases between. The CDR3 is made up of 14 amino acids. The CDR3 DNA sequence: TGTGCCAGCAGTTTCGAGGGAGCCACCTACGAGCAGTACTTC. Protein: CASSFEGATYEQYF.

This chain joins TRBV5-1 and TRBJ1-4, with 7 bases fitting TRBD1. In germline, CDR1 is SGHRS, CDR2 YFSETQ. The CDR3 extends over 15 amino acids. Unmatched junction bases numbered 7, after V lost 0 bases and J lost 8 bases. The CDR3: CASSLVPGGYEKLFF. DNA of the CDR3: TGCGCCAGCAGCTTGGTTCCAGGGGGTTACGAAAAACTGTTTTTT.

The V gene is TRBV7-8, the J gene TRBJ1-2, with D hard to call. The CDR3 is made up of 15 amino acids. Trimming cost V 5 bases and J 0 bases, with 13 bases left between them. Germline V CDR1 and CDR2: SGHVS, FQNEAQ. CDR3 in amino acids: CASSLRTDTNYGYTF. Written as DNA, the CDR3 is TGTGCCAGCAGCCTAAGGACGGATACTAACTATGGCTACACCTTC.

The CDR3 bases are TGCAGCGTGCTCCGGGAACAGGGCTACGAGCAGTACTTC. Translated, it gives CSVLREQGYEQYF. V is TRBV29-1 and J is TRBJ2-7, with a possible D match to TRBD1 (6 bases). V shed 6 bases and J shed 3 bases, with 15 bases lying between them. The CDR3 sequence is 13 residues long. Germline values: CDR1 SQVTM, CDR2 ANQGSEA.

This clone appeared a single time. The CDR3 loop is CASSYTSGAYNEQFF. Written as DNA, the CDR3 is TGTGCCAGCAGTTACACTAGCGGGGCCTACAATGAGCAGTTCTTC. V is TRBV6-6 and J is TRBJ2-1; 10 bases are shared with TRBD2. Germline V gene sequence: CDR1 MNHNY, CDR2 SVGAGI (reference sequence). The ends lost 2 bases at V and 2 bases at J; junction bases unmatched: 0. The CDR3 is 15 residues long.

This clone was seen a few times. This rearrangement joins TRBV27 to TRBJ2-7; no firm D call. V lost 7 bases to trimming and J lost 3 bases, with 4 bases between them. CDR1 is MNHEY, CDR2 SMNVEV, per germline (reference sequence). The CDR3 sequence is 10 residues long. The CDR3 region has the DNA TGTGCCAGCACCGGCTACGAGCAGTACTTC. It encodes CASTGYEQYF.

This clone was seen a single time. This chain joins TRBV6-5 and TRBJ2-2; D remains unclear. The germline V gene has CDR1 MNHEY and CDR2 SVGAGI. The V end was cut by 5 bases, the J end by 3 bases, with 7 bases between. The CDR3 sequence is 13 residues long. In DNA, the CDR3 is TGTGCCAGCAGTGAGTGGGACACCGGGGAGCTGTTTTTT. Its protein is CASSEWDTGELFF.

This clone was detected a few times. This rearrangement joins TRBV11-1 to TRBJ2-1; TRBD1 matches 10 bases. Trimming removed 4 bases from V and 6 bases from J; junction bases left unmatched: 0. CDR1 SGHAT and CDR2 FQDESV come from the germline V gene (reference sequence). The CDR3 runs to 13 residues. The CDR3 DNA sequence: TGTGCCAGCAGCTGGACAGGGGGCAATGAGCAGTTCTTC. Translation: CASSWTGGNEQFF.

The CDR3 sequence is CASSWTTSHSGNTIYF. The CDR3 bases are TGTGCCAGCAGCTGGACGACCAGCCACTCTGGAAACACCATATATTTT. The J gene is TRBJ1-3, the V gene TRBV11-2; unclear D gene. Germline lookup yields CDR1 SGHAT and CDR2 FQNNGV. The CDR3 runs 16 residues. Trimming shortened V by 4 bases and J by 0 bases, and 13 bases separated the two germline ends.